The 29 T cell receptor beta chains in this list originate from one sample, sequenced in a study of blood T cell repertoires in COVID-19. Produced via immunoSEQ multiplex PCR; TCRdb's table is partial and in-frame only. Altogether 440,000 or so clones are present, over 75% being singletons, with the ten largest covering approximately 1.5%. The specimen was peripheral blood. The receptors originated from a woman aged 40-49 years with COVID-19, enrolled during active disease.

About this clone: This sample includes further DNA sequences coding for the same CDR3. The chain employs TRBV12-3 or TRBV12-4 and TRBJ1-2, with D tentatively TRBD1 (6 bases). There are 13 residues in the CDR3. With 4 bases removed from V and 4 bases from J, the gap between germline ends came to 10 bases. The chain's CDR3 is CASSSDRVYGYTF. CDR3 bases: TGTGCCAGCAGTTCGGACAGAGTCTATGGCTACACCTTC.

This chain connects TRBV2 to TRBJ2-4, with a weak D call TRBD1 (6 bases). CDR3 size: 14 residues. The V gene's germline CDR1 is SNHLY and CDR2 FYNNEI. Trimming shortened V by 5 bases and J by 6 bases, and 14 bases separated the two germline ends. In nucleotides, the CDR3 is TGTGCCAGCAGTACACAGGGATTGGGAAACATTCAGTACTTC. It is translated as CASSTQGLGNIQYF.

The chain uses TRBV27 and TRBJ1-2; D remains ambiguous. V lost 3 bases to trimming and J lost 6 bases, with 14 bases between them. This CDR3 is built from 14 residues. The germline V gene has CDR1 MNHEY and CDR2 SMNVEV (reference sequence). The CDR3 protein is CASSLNSGGHGYTF. The CDR3 DNA reads TGTGCCAGCAGTTTGAACAGCGGAGGCCATGGCTACACCTTC.

This clone was counted a single time. The gene calls are TRBV7-6 and TRBJ2-1, with 8 bases aligning to TRBD2. The CDR3 consists of 16 residues. Germline CDR1 SGHVS, CDR2 FNYEAQ. V was pared by 5 bases and J by 7 bases, with 13 bases of the junction left unmatched. DNA of the CDR3: TGTGCCAGCAGCCTATACGGGGGGGCTCAATATAATGAGCAGTTCTTC. It translates to CASSLYGGAQYNEQFF.

The chain uses TRBV2 and TRBJ1-4, with TRBD1 matching 7 bases. The CDR3 is 13 residues long. The V segment lost 5 bases and the J segment 10 bases; nucleotides outside the gene matches: 7. Germline V CDR1 and CDR2: SNHLY, FYNNEI. The CDR3 sequence is CASSPGQAAKLFF. The CDR3 DNA is TGTGCCAGCAGTCCCGGACAGGCGGCAAAACTGTTTTTT.

This chain uses TRBV6-2 or TRBV6-3 with TRBJ1-5; D not resolved. Germline V gives CDR1 MNHEY, CDR2 SVGEGT. This CDR3 contains 12 residues. V was clipped by 5 bases and J by 3 bases, with 5 bases between them. CDR3 in amino acids: CASSRSNQPQHF. The CDR3 DNA is TGTGCCAGCAGTCGGTCCAATCAGCCCCAGCATTTT.

The chain employs TRBV4-1 and TRBJ1-5; TRBD1 aligns across 8 bases. After removal of 5 bases from V and 6 bases from J, the junction contained 6 bases not matched to a gene. The CDR3 extends over 14 amino acids. Germline CDR1 MGHRA, CDR2 YSYEKL. The CDR3 region is CASSYRQGIQPQHF. CDR3 DNA sequence: TGCGCCAGCAGCTACCGACAGGGGATTCAGCCCCAGCATTTT.

In its sample, this clone was seen once. The rearrangement uses TRBV6-1 and TRBJ1-6; D ambiguous. The length of the CDR3 is 15 residues. Trimming left V 2 bases short and J 7 bases short, with 12 bases between. Germline V gene lookup returns CDR1 MNHNS and CDR2 SASEGT. The CDR3 is CASSEREGRNSPLHF. The DNA of the CDR3 is TGTGCCAGCAGTGAACGGGAAGGGAGGAATTCACCCCTCCACTTT.

J is TRBJ1-2 and V is TRBV7-2; the D gene is possibly TRBD1 (5 bases). Germline V lookup: CDR1 SGHTA, CDR2 FQGNSA. V was cut by 4 bases and J by 2 bases, with 8 bases left in between. CDR3 size: 13 residues. CDR3 region: CASSSQVNYGYTF. The CDR3 DNA is TGTGCCAGCAGCTCACAGGTGAACTATGGCTACACCTTC.

V and J are TRBV18 and TRBJ1-4; 10 bases align to TRBD1. CDR1 is KGHSH and CDR2 is LQKENI in the germline V gene. With V trimmed by 2 bases and J by 10 bases, 7 bases remained unmatched. The CDR3 contains 15 residues. As DNA, the CDR3 is TGTGCCAGCTCACCATTGACAGGGGGCGAAGGAAAACTGTTTTTT. As protein: CASSPLTGGEGKLFF.

This clone has a single count. The V gene is TRBV7-3, the J gene TRBJ2-1, with D hard to call. CDR3 size: 13 residues. CDR1 and CDR2 from the germline V gene are SGHTA and FQGTGA. V was pared by 4 bases and J by 8 bases, with 12 bases between. The CDR3 sequence: CASSSLVMDEQFF. The CDR3 DNA sequence: TGTGCCAGCAGCTCGCTAGTGATGGATGAGCAGTTCTTC.

This rearrangement joins TRBV6-5 to TRBJ2-7; 9 positions agree with TRBD2. The germline gives CDR1 MNHEY, CDR2 SVGAGI. J gave up 4 bases and V 6 bases, and 10 bases lay outside the gene matches. This CDR3 is 15 amino acids long. The DNA for the CDR3 is TGTGCCAGCAGCGGGCTAGGACTAGCGCAGTACGAGCAGTACTTC. Its translation is CASSGLGLAQYEQYF.

CDR3 DNA: TGTGCCAGCAGCTTAGGGTCGACATTCAACTATGGCTACACCTTC. Amino acids: CASSLGSTFNYGYTF. The chain couples TRBV7-9 to TRBJ1-2; D not resolved. Germline V CDR1 and CDR2: SEHNR, FQNEAQ (reference sequence). V lost 1 base and J 2 bases, leaving 11 bases between the germline ends. This CDR3 comprises 15 residues.

The V gene is TRBV14, the J gene TRBJ1-4, with 9 bases aligning to TRBD1. Per the germline V gene, CDR1 is SGHDN and CDR2 is FVKESK. Trimming at V came to 0 bases and at J to 4 bases, leaving 6 bases not matched to a gene. The CDR3 is 17 residues long. As DNA, the CDR3 is TGTGCCAGCAGCCAAGATCTATCGGGACAGGGTAATGAAAAACTGTTTTTT. Encoded protein: CASSQDLSGQGNEKLFF.

This chain joins TRBV14 and TRBJ2-1, with 8 bases that match TRBD2. The CDR3 loop spans 18 amino acids. Germline V gene lookup returns CDR1 SGHDN and CDR2 FVKESK. V was clipped by 3 bases and J by 3 bases; unmatched bases: 13. In nucleotides, the CDR3 is TGTGCCAGCAGCCAGGGAACTAGCGGCGCGCCCCGCTACAATGAGCAGTTCTTC. Its protein product is CASSQGTSGAPRYNEQFF.

V usage is TRBV6-5 and J usage is TRBJ1-1; D uncertain. The germline gives CDR1 MNHEY, CDR2 SVGAGI. The CDR3 has 15 residues. Trimming left V 2 bases short and J 8 bases short, with 18 bases between. The CDR3 DNA reads as TGTGCCAGCAGTTACAGTCGGGAAGGAGTGAGGGAAGCTTTCTTT. It specifies CASSYSREGVREAFF.

The chain carries TRBV7-3 and TRBJ2-1; D is perhaps TRBD1 (7 bases). The CDR3 consists of 16 residues. V shed 5 bases and J shed 0 bases, with 14 bases lying between them. Per the germline V gene, CDR1 is SGHTA and CDR2 is FQGTGA. The CDR3 spells CASSPQGGSSYNEQFF. In nucleotides, the CDR3 is TGTGCCAGCAGCCCCCAGGGGGGAAGCTCCTACAATGAGCAGTTCTTC.

This clone was counted between two and nine times. Other DNA variants within this sample encode the same CDR3. The chain combines TRBV2 with TRBJ2-2; maybe TRBD1 (6 bases). From germline, CDR1 is SNHLY and CDR2 FYNNEI. Trimming pared 10 bases from V and 4 bases from J, leaving 7 bases between. This CDR3 is 11 amino acids long. CDR3 residues: CATQGTGELFF. The CDR3 nucleotides read TGTGCCACACAGGGCACCGGGGAGCTGTTTTTT.

The V call is TRBV5-1, the J call TRBJ1-6, with 12 bases identical to TRBD1. There are 17 residues in the CDR3. Losses at the gene ends were 4 bases for V and 9 bases for J; bases not matched to a gene: 11. Germline CDR1 is SGHRS and CDR2 is YFSETQ. The CDR3 sequence: CASSRPGTGGDSSPLHF. In DNA form, the CDR3 reads TGCGCCAGCAGCCGTCCCGGGACAGGGGGCGATAGTTCACCCCTCCACTTT.

The chain couples TRBV7-8 to TRBJ1-1, with D perhaps TRBD1 (6 bases). CDR1 and CDR2 (germline): SGHVS, FQNEAQ. The CDR3 is 17 residues long. Trimming stripped 7 bases from V and 1 base from J, with 22 bases between. The DNA of the CDR3 is TGTGCCAGCACCCCACCGGGAGGGGGGGCCTCGAACACTGAAGCTTTCTTT. Encoded protein: CASTPPGGGASNTEAFF. Looking up the rest from reference TRBV7-8 and TRBJ1-1 gives the full variable domain: GAGVSQSPRYKVAKRGQDVALRCDPISGHVSLFWYQQALGQGPEFLTYFQNEAQLDKSGLPSDRFFAERPEGSVSTLKIQRTQQEDSAVYLCASTPPGGGASNTEAFFGQGTRLTVV.

This chain uses TRBV6-1 with TRBJ2-3; 7 bases match TRBD1. This CDR3 spans 17 amino acids. The J segment lost 2 bases and the V segment lost 4 bases, leaving 12 bases of the junction unmatched. CDR1 is MNHNS, CDR2 SASEGT, per germline. The CDR3 spells CASSGERGPRPTDTQYF. The DNA for the CDR3 is TGTGCCAGCAGTGGCGAGAGGGGGCCCCGGCCCACAGATACGCAGTATTTT.

The chain employs TRBV7-2 and TRBJ1-5; tentatively, D is TRBD1 (6 bases). With 2 bases removed from V and 4 bases from J, the gap between germline ends came to 12 bases. The CDR3 is 15 residues long. The V gene's germline CDR1 is SGHTA and CDR2 FQGNSA. CDR3 sequence: CASSLPGGGNQPQHF. CDR3 nucleotides: TGTGCCAGCAGCTTACCGGGAGGGGGGAATCAGCCCCAGCATTTT.

This clone has just one count. This chain links TRBV5-4 with TRBJ1-6, with no clear D. CDR1 SGHNT and CDR2 YYREEE come from the germline V gene (reference sequence). V was pared by 0 bases and J by 0 bases, with 7 bases between. CDR3 length equals 16 residues. CDR3 region: CASSLGRSSYNSPLHF. DNA of the CDR3: TGTGCCAGCAGCTTGGGGAGGAGCTCCTATAATTCACCCCTCCACTTT.

V and J are TRBV10-3 and TRBJ1-2; 7 nucleotides match TRBD1. V dropped 3 bases and J dropped 8; count of bases not matched to a gene: 15. Germline V gene lookup returns CDR1 ENHRY and CDR2 SYGVKD. The CDR3 consists of 16 residues. The CDR3 is CAISDPGQRGEGGYTF. In DNA, the CDR3 is TGTGCCATCAGTGACCCGGGACAGCGGGGGGAGGGAGGCTACACCTTC.

This rearrangement joins TRBV9 to TRBJ1-6; a weak D match, TRBD1 (6 bases). The V gene's germline CDR1 is SGDLS and CDR2 YYNGEE. The CDR3 length is 15 residues. The V and J ends lost 3 bases and 9 bases respectively, with 16 bases between them. The CDR3: CASSATGPKGSPLHF. The CDR3 DNA follows: TGTGCCAGCAGCGCTACAGGGCCTAAGGGTTCACCCCTCCACTTT. Combining the CDR3 with reference TRBV9 and TRBJ1-6 gives the whole variable domain DSGVTQTPKHLITATGQRVTLRCSPRSGDLSVYWYQQSLDQGLQFLIQYYNGEERAKGNILERFSAQQFPDLHSELNLSSLELGDSALYFCASSATGPKGSPLHFGNGTRLTVT.

The genes are TRBV4-1 and TRBJ1-2; a possible D gene is TRBD1 (5 bases). Trimming stripped 0 bases from V and 1 base from J, with 6 bases between. CDR3 length equals 14 residues. Germline V gives CDR1 MGHRA, CDR2 YSYEKL. The CDR3: CASSQETVNYGYTF. The CDR3 DNA reads as TGCGCCAGCAGCCAAGAGACAGTTAACTATGGCTACACCTTC.

Of note for this clone: At one of its ends the junction is not consistent with the germline gene, which may arise from a read error. The chain has TRBV10-1 and TRBJ2-7; weak D call: TRBD1 (7 bases). The V gene's germline CDR1 is WNHNN and CDR2 SYGVQD (reference sequence). The CDR3 spans 12 residues. DNA of the CDR3: TGCGCCAGCGGTGAGTCGGCCAGGGGGGAGTACTTC. Residues: CASGESARGEYF.

The chain employs TRBV18 and TRBJ1-2; no reliable D call. V lost 0 bases to trimming and J lost 7 bases, with 12 bases between them. The length of the CDR3 is 14 residues. CDR1 is KGHSH, CDR2 LQKENI, per germline. In nucleotides, the CDR3 is TGTGCCAGCTCACCACCCTTGGAGTACGGTGGCTACACCTTC. Amino acids: CASSPPLEYGGYTF.

The V gene is TRBV7-2, the J gene TRBJ1-6; D is possibly TRBD1 (5 bases). The CDR3 runs to 17 residues. Germline loops: CDR1 SGHTA, CDR2 FQGNSA. Trimming took 2 bases from V and 4 from J, leaving 15 bases between them. The CDR3 sequence: CASSLFWGGNYNSPLHF. The DNA for the CDR3 is TGTGCCAGCAGCTTATTTTGGGGGGGTAATTATAATTCACCCCTCCACTTT. The full variable domain, in which reference TRBV7-2 and TRBJ1-6 provide the parts outside the CDR3, is GAGVSQSPSNKVTEKGKDVELRCDPISGHTALYWYRQSLGQGLEFLIYFQGNSAPDKSGLPSDRFSAERTGGSVSTLTIQRTQQEDSAVYLCASSLFWGGNYNSPLHFGNGTRLTVT.